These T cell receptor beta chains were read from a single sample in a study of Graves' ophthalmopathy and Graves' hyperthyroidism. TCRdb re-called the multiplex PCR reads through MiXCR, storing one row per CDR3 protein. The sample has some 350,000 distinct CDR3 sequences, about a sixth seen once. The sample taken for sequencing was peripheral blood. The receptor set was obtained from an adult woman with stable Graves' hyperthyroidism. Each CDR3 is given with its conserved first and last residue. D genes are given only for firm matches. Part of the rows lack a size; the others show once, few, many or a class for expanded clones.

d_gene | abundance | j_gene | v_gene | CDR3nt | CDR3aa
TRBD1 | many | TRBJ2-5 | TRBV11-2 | TGTGCCAGCAGCTTATTCGGACAGGGGGCGAGAGGAGAGACCCAGTACTTC | CASSLFGQGARGETQYF
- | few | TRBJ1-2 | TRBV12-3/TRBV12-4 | TGTGCCAGCAGTTTCGGGGGGACCACCTATGGCTACACCTTC | CASSFGGTTYGYTF
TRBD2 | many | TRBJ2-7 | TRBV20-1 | TGCAGTGCTAGACTTCTACTAGCGGGAGAGACTGGCTCCTACGAGCAGTACTTC | CSARLLLAGETGSYEQYF
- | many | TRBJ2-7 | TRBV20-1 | TGCAGTGCTAGCGGGAGCGCCCCCTACGAGCAGTACTTC | CSASGSAPYEQYF
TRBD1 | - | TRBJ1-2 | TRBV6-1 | TGTGCCAGCACCTCGGACAGGGCCGGTGGCTACACCTTC | CASTSDRAGGYTF
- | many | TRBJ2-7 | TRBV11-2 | TGTGCCAGCAGCCGCTTACAGGGAAACCCCTACGAGCAGTACTTC | CASSRLQGNPYEQYF
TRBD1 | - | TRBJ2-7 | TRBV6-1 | TGTGCCAGCGCTCCAGGACAGGGTATCTACGAGCAGTACTTC | CASAPGQGIYEQYF
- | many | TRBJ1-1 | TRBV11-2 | TGTGCCAGCAGCCTGAGACCTATCAACACTGAAGCTTTCTTT | CASSLRPINTEAFF
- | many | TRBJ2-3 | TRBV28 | TGTGCCAGCAGTCTCCCACAGGGATCTAACACAGATACGCAGTATTTT | CASSLPQGSNTDTQYF
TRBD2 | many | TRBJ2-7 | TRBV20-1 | TGCAGTGCTAGAAGGGACTACTACCCCTACGAGCAGTACTTC | CSARRDYYPYEQYF
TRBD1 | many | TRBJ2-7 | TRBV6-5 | TGTGCCAGCAGTTTTTCCCGGGACAGGGTCTACGAGCAGTACTTC | CASSFSRDRVYEQYF
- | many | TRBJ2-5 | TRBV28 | TGTGCCAGCAGTTTATGGGGGCGGGGCCCAGAGACCCAGTACTTC | CASSLWGRGPETQYF
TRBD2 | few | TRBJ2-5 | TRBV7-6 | TGTGCCAGCAGCAAACGACTAGCGGGAGGGGTTGAGACCAAGTACTTC | CASSKRLAGGVETKYF
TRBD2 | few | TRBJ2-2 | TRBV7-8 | TGTGCCAGCAGCTCAAGGACTAGCGGGAGCCCCGGGGAGCTGTTTTTT | CASSSRTSGSPGELFF
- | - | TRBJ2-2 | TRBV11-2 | TGTGCCAGCAGCTTAGGGTGGAGGGGTGGCACCGGGGAGCTGTGTTTT | CASSLGWRGGTGELCF
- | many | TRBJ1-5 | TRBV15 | TGTGCCACCAGCAGAGGCAGGTATAGCAATCAGCCCCAGCATTTT | CATSRGRYSNQPQHF
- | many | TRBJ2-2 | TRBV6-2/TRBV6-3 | TGTGCCAGCAGTTACTTCGGAGGGTTTAACACCGGGGAGCTGTTTTTT | CASSYFGGFNTGELFF
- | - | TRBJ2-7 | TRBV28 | TGTGCCAGCAGTTCCCATGGGAGATCGGCGGCGGGTGTGCAGTACTTC | CASSSHGRSAAGVQYF
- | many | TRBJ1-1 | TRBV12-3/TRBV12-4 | TGTGCCAGCTCGCCACGGGACATGAACACTGAAGCTTTCTTT | CASSPRDMNTEAFF
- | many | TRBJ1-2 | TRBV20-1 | TGCAGTGCTGCGATGGGGGGTGACGGCTACACCTTC | CSAAMGGDGYTF
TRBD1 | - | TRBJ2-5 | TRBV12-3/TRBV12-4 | TGTGCCAGCAGTTTAGGGGACAGGGGTCAAGAGACCCAGTACTTC | CASSLGDRGQETQYF
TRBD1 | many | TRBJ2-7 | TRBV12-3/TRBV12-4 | TGTGCCAGCAGCCGGGGACAGGGGGCCTCCTACGAGCAGTACTTC | CASSRGQGASYEQYF
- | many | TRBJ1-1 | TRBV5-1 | TGCGCCAGCAGCTTGTGGGCCAACGAGAACACTGAAGCTTTCTTT | CASSLWANENTEAFF
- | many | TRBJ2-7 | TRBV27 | TGTGCCAGCGGACCGGGGGCCTCCTACGAGCAGTACTTC | CASGPGASYEQYF
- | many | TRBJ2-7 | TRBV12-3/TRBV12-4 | TGTGCCAGCAGGTGGTTACAGGAGCAGCAGTACTTC | CASRWLQEQQYF
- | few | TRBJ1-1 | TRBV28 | TGTGCCAGCAGTAAGTGGGGCCCTGAAGCTTTCTTT | CASSKWGPEAFF
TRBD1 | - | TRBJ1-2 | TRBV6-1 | TGTGCCAGCAGGACCTTGACAGGGTCTGGCTACACCTTC | CASRTLTGSGYTF
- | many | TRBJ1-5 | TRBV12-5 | TGTGCTAGTGGTTTGACCCACAAGGAAAAAGAAATCATTAGCAATCAGCCCCAGCATTTT | CASGLTHKEKEIISNQPQHF
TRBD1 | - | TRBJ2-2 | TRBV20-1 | TGCAGTGCTACCGGGACAGCATACACCGGGGAGCTGTTTTTT | CSATGTAYTGELFF
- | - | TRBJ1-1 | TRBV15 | TGTGCCACCAGCAGAGAGGGACGGCCGGGCACTGAAGCTTTCTTT | CATSREGRPGTEAFF
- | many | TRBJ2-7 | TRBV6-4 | TGTGCCAGCAGTGTCACCGAATACGAGCAGTACTTC | CASSVTEYEQYF
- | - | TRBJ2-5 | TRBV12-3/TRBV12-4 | TGTGCCAGCAGTCCCGGGGCAGGGACACAAGAGACCCAGTACTTC | CASSPGAGTQETQYF